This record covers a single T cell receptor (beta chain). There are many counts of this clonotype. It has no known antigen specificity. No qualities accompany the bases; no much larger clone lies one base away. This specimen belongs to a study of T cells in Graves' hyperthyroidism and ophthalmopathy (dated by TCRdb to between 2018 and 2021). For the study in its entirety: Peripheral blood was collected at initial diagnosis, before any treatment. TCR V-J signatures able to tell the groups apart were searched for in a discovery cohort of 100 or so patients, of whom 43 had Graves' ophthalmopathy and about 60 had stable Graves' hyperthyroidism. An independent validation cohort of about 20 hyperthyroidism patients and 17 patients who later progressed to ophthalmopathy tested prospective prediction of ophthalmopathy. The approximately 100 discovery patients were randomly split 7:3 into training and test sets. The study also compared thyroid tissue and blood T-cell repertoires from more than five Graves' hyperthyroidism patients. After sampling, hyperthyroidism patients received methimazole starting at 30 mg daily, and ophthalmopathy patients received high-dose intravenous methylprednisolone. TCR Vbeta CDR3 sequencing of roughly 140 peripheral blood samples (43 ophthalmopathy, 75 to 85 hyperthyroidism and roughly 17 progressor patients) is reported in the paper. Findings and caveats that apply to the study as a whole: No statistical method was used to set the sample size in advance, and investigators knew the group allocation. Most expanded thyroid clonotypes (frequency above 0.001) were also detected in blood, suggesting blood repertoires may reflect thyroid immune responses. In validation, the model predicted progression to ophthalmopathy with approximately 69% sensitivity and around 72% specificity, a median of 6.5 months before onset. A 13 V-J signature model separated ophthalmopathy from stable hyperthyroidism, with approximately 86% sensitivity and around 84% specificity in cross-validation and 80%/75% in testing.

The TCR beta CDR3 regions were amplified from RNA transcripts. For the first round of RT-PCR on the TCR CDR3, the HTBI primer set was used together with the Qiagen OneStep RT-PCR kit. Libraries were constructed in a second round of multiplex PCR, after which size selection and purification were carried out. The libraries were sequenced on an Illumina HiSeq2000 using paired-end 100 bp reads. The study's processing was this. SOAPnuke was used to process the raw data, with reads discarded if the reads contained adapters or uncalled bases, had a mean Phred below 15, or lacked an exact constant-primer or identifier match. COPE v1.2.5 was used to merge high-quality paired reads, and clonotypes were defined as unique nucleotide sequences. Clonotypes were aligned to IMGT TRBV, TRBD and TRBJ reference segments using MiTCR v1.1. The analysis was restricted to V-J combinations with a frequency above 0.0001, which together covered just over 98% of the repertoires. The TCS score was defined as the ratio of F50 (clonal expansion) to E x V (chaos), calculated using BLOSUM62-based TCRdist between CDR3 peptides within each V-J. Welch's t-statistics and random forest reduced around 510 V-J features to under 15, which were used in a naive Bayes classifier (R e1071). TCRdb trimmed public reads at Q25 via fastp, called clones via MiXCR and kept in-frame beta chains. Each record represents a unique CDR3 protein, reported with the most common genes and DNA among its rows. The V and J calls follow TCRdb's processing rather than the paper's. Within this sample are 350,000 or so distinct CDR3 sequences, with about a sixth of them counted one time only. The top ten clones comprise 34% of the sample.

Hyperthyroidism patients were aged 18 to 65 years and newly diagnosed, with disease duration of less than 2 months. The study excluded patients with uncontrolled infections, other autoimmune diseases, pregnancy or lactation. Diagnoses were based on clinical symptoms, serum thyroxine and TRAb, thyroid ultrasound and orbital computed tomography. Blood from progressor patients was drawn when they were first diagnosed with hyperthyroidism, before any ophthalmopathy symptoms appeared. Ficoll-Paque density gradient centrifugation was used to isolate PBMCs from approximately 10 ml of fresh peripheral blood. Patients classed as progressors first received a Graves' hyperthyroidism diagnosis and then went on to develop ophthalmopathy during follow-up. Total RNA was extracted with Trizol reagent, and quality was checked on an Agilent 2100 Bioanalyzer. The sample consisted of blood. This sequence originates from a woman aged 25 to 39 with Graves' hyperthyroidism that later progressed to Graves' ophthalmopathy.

CDR3 loop: CASRVSGRAVANEQFF. At the DNA level, the sequence is TGTGCCAGCAGGGTTAGCGGGAGGGCCGTGGCTAATGAGCAGTTCTTC. The rearrangement joined TRBV2 to TRBJ2-1, with 11 junctional bases fitting TRBD2. From V the trimming removes 6 bases and from J it removes 7 bases, while the gene matches leave 11 bases of the junction unaccounted for. The germline V gene specifies SNHLY as CDR1 and FYNNEI as CDR2. CDR3 length: 16 amino acids, cysteine to phenylalanine. The CDR3 DNA has 48 bases and is translated from base 1.